The next 23 T cell receptor beta chains were all read from a single sample in a study of OX40 agonist ivuxolimab in advanced cancers. Data came from immunoSEQ multiplex PCR; TCRdb stores just in-frame clones and leaves some out. The sample records some 64,000 clones, approximately 86% being singletons. The sequencing here drew on CD4+ or CD8+ T cells sorted from blood, taken in a trial of the OX40 agonist ivuxolimab. The source of these receptors is an adult with an advanced solid tumor such as melanoma, head and neck, liver or kidney cancer.

In this sample, this clone turned up once. The chain is built from TRBV18 and TRBJ2-7; tentatively, D is TRBD1 (6 bases). The ends were cut back, 4 bases at V and 5 bases at J, with 12 bases in the middle. The germline V gene has CDR1 KGHSH and CDR2 LQKENI. This CDR3 comprises 13 residues. The chain's CDR3 is CASSLDGQHEQYF. Written as DNA, the CDR3 is TGTGCCAGCTCACTCGATGGACAGCACGAGCAGTACTTC.

J is TRBJ2-3 and V is TRBV5-4, with D hard to call. This CDR3 has 14 residues. V gave up 4 bases and J gave up 4 bases, with 13 bases separating them. Per the germline V gene, CDR1 is SGHNT and CDR2 is YYREEE (reference sequence). CDR3 DNA sequence: TGTGCCAGCAGCATGAACCCCACTCCAGATACGCAGTATTTT. It encodes CASSMNPTPDTQYF.

This chain links TRBV5-6 with TRBJ2-5; 7 bases line up with TRBD2. The CDR3 contains 13 residues. CDR1 and CDR2 from the germline V gene are SGHDT and YYEEEE. Trimming took 0 bases from V and 5 from J; bases not matched to a gene: 1. DNA for the CDR3: TGTGCCAGCAGCTTGGCGGGGGGTGAGACCCAGTACTTC. The encoded protein is CASSLAGGETQYF.

The V and J genes are TRBV6-5 and TRBJ2-4; D gene ambiguous. The V end lost 6 bases, the J end lost 3 bases, and 12 bases lay between the germline ends. CDR1 and CDR2 from the germline V gene are MNHEY and SVGAGI. The CDR3 length is 14 residues. This chain's CDR3 is CASRSPAFKNIQYF. DNA for the CDR3: TGTGCCAGCAGGTCCCCGGCGTTCAAAAACATTCAGTACTTC.

V is TRBV5-1 and J is TRBJ1-2; 9 positions agree with TRBD1. Germline V gives CDR1 SGHRS, CDR2 YFSETQ. This CDR3 has 14 residues. Trimming took 4 bases from V and 6 from J; bases not matched to a gene: 7. Written as DNA, the CDR3 is TGCGCCAGCAGCGGCGGACAGGGGTATGATGGCTACACCTTC. This encodes CASSGGQGYDGYTF.

The chain combines TRBV6-5 with TRBJ1-1; D is possibly TRBD1 (6 bases). The CDR3 loop spans 14 amino acids. Germline lookup yields CDR1 MNHEY and CDR2 SVGAGI. Deletions cut 5 bases from V and 7 bases from J, with 17 bases between. The CDR3 coding sequence is TGTGCCAGCAGTCTCCTGGGGGGGCAGGGTGAAGCTTTCTTT. This codes for CASSLLGGQGEAFF.

The chain uses TRBV19 and TRBJ2-3; D may be TRBD1 or TRBD2 (5 bases each). CDR1 is LNHDA and CDR2 is SQIVND in the germline V gene (reference sequence). This CDR3 has 13 residues. V was pared by 7 bases and J by 2 bases, with 10 bases between. CDR3: CASKGRPTDTQYF. DNA for the CDR3: TGTGCCAGTAAGGGACGGCCCACAGATACGCAGTATTTT.

The gene calls are TRBV18 and TRBJ2-2, with no clear D. V lost 3 bases to trimming and J lost 3 bases, with 5 bases between them. The germline V gene encodes CDR1 KGHSH and CDR2 LQKENI. This CDR3 is built from 13 residues. This chain's CDR3 is CASSPRDTGELFF. CDR3 bases: TGTGCCAGCTCACCCCGAGACACCGGGGAGCTGTTTTTT.

This rearrangement joins TRBV4-1 to TRBJ2-4; 7 bases are a match to TRBD2. The CDR3 extends over 18 amino acids. The V and J ends lost 4 bases and 2 bases, in that order; junction bases with no gene match: 14. CDR1 is MGHRA, CDR2 YSYEKL, per germline. The CDR3 protein is CASSLSTPGLWSKNIQYF. In DNA, the CDR3 is TGCGCCAGCAGCCTGAGCACCCCGGGACTATGGTCCAAAAACATTCAGTACTTC.

V and J are TRBV19 and TRBJ1-1, with D possibly matching TRBD1 (6 bases). The CDR3 is made up of 12 amino acids. CDR1 and CDR2 (germline): LNHDA, SQIVND (reference sequence). Trimming removed 8 bases at V and 4 bases at J, with 11 bases between. This chain's CDR3 is CASSDRSTEAFF. The DNA of the CDR3 is TGTGCCAGTTCAGACAGGAGCACTGAAGCTTTCTTT.

The chain is built from TRBV18 and TRBJ2-5; D possibly corresponds to TRBD2 (5 bases). The germline V gene has CDR1 KGHSH and CDR2 LQKENI. Trimming cost V 1 base and J 5 bases, with 14 bases left between them. CDR3 length: 15 amino acids. In DNA, the CDR3 is TGTGCCAGCTCACCACGGCAGGCCGGGATCGAGACCCAGTACTTC. Translation gives CASSPRQAGIETQYF.

This sequence joins TRBV18 and TRBJ1-5; D is undetermined. Trimming pared 3 bases from V and 5 bases from J, leaving 17 bases between. The CDR3 runs to 16 residues. CDR1 and CDR2 from the germline V gene are KGHSH and LQKENI. CDR3 protein: CASSPLPVEVHQPQHF. DNA for the CDR3: TGTGCCAGCTCACCCCTCCCTGTGGAGGTCCATCAGCCCCAGCATTTT. The full variable domain, completed using reference TRBV18 and TRBJ1-5, is NAGVMQNPRHLVRRRGQEARLRCSPMKGHSHVYWYRQLPEEGLKFMVYLQKENIIDESGMPKERFSAEFPKEGPSILRIQQVVRGDSAAYFCASSPLPVEVHQPQHFGDGTRLSIL.

This chain connects TRBV5-6 to TRBJ1-5; 8 nucleotides line up with TRBD1. The CDR3 is made up of 14 amino acids. In germline, CDR1 is SGHDT, CDR2 YYEEEE. Trimming removed 1 base from V and 4 bases from J; junction bases left unmatched: 1. CDR3 DNA: TGTGCCAGCAGCTTGTGGGACAGGAATCAGCCCCAGCATTTT. It yields the protein CASSLWDRNQPQHF.

The genes are TRBV6-6 and TRBJ2-1; 7 positions agree with TRBD1. V lost 6 bases and J lost 9; bases outside the gene matches: 2. CDR3 length equals 11 residues. Germline V gene sequence: CDR1 MNHNY, CDR2 SVGAGI (reference sequence). CDR3 nucleotides: TGTGCCAGCAGCGACAGGGCTGAGCAGTTCTTC. The encoded protein is CASSDRAEQFF.

The rearrangement uses TRBV5-1 and TRBJ2-7; possibly TRBD1 or TRBD2 for D (6 bases each). With 4 bases removed from V and 0 bases from J, the gap between germline ends came to 11 bases. The CDR3 is made up of 14 amino acids. Looked up from germline, CDR1 is SGHRS and CDR2 is YFSETQ. CDR3 in DNA: TGCGCCAGCAGCGCGGGGACACCCTCCTACGAGCAGTACTTC. It is translated as CASSAGTPSYEQYF.

The chain links TRBV18 to TRBJ1-3; 7 bases are a match to TRBD1. The J segment lost 0 bases and the V segment lost 7 bases, leaving 6 bases of the junction unmatched. CDR3 length: 15 amino acids. The germline V gene has CDR1 KGHSH and CDR2 LQKENI. The CDR3 is CASLLGQSSGNTIYF. For the CDR3, the DNA is TGTGCCAGCTTACTGGGACAGAGCTCTGGAAACACCATATATTTT.

V and J are TRBV7-2 and TRBJ2-1; the match to TRBD1 covers 7 bases. V lost 5 bases, J lost 4 bases, and 8 bases stayed unmatched. Germline V gives CDR1 SGHTA, CDR2 FQGNSA. The CDR3 length is 15 residues. The CDR3 spells CASSLHRGQYNEQFF. CDR3 sequence (DNA): TGTGCCAGCAGCCTTCACAGGGGACAATACAATGAGCAGTTCTTC.

This chain's CDR3 is CASSNGGGTGANVLTF. The DNA for the CDR3 is TGTGCCAGCAGCAATGGGGGAGGGACTGGGGCCAACGTCCTGACTTTC. This chain links TRBV21-1 with TRBJ2-6; no DNA check was done on the table's D call, TRBD2. TRBV21-1 is termed a pseudogene. The CDR3 length is 16 residues.

The rearrangement links TRBV11-3 to TRBJ2-1; the D is unclear. V was pared by 0 bases and J by 0 bases, with 6 bases between. CDR1 and CDR2 from the germline V gene are SGHNT and YENEEA. CDR3 length: 15 residues. CDR3 amino acids: CASSLEAPSYNEQFF. CDR3 bases: TGTGCCAGCAGCTTAGAAGCACCCTCCTACAATGAGCAGTTCTTC. Complete variable domain (other parts from reference TRBV11-3 and TRBJ2-1): EAGVVQSPRYKIIEKKQPVAFWCNPISGHNTLYWYLQNLGQGPELLIRYENEEAVDDSQLPKDRFSAERLKGVDSTLKIQPAELGDSAVYLCASSLEAPSYNEQFFGPGTRLTVL.

This chain joins TRBV7-9 and TRBJ2-5; no clear D gene. Germline CDR1 SEHNR, CDR2 FQNEAQ (reference sequence). The germline V and J ends were trimmed by 2 bases and 1 base, with 8 bases remaining between them. The CDR3 length is 14 residues. CDR3 amino acids: CASSLTAAQETQYF. The DNA for the CDR3 is TGTGCCAGCAGCTTAACAGCCGCCCAAGAGACCCAGTACTTC.

This clone has just one count. V usage is TRBV28 and J usage is TRBJ2-3; 8 bases map to TRBD1. Germline-derived CDR1 and CDR2 are MDHEN and SYDVKM. Trimming at V came to 5 bases and at J to 2 bases, leaving 9 bases not matched to a gene. CDR3 size: 16 residues. The CDR3 region is CASSLLQGAITDTQYF. The DNA of the CDR3 is TGTGCCAGCAGTCTCCTTCAGGGGGCAATCACAGATACGCAGTATTTT.

The rearrangement links TRBV7-9 to TRBJ1-2; 7 nucleotides line up with TRBD1. Germline-derived CDR1 and CDR2 are SEHNR and FQNEAQ (reference sequence). The CDR3 covers 12 residues. The V and J ends lost 2 bases and 11 bases, in that order; junction bases with no gene match: 5. The CDR3 loop reads CASSLPTGTYTF. The CDR3 DNA is TGTGCCAGCAGCTTACCGACAGGGACTTACACCTTC.

Here the CDR3 DNA reads TGCGCCAGCAGCCCTAGCGGGGAAGAGACCCAGTACTTC. As protein: CASSPSGEETQYF. The chain is built from TRBV4-1 and TRBJ2-5; 9 bases are shared with TRBD2. This CDR3 is built from 13 residues. Germline CDR1 and CDR2: MGHRA and YSYEKL. Unmatched junction bases numbered 0, after V lost 4 bases and J lost 3 bases.